This T cell receptor (beta chain) was obtained from a study of patients and donors after allogeneic stem cell transplantation. This clonotype turned up a few times. CDR1 is SGHRS, CDR2 YFSETQ, per germline. V dropped 3 bases and J dropped 5; count of bases not matched to a gene: 6. This CDR3 has 14 amino acids. TCRdb itself ran the RT-PCR reads through MiXCR, one entry per CDR3 protein. Found here are about 960,000 distinct CDR3 sequences, about a sixth of them singletons; the top ten hold 5% to 6.5%. Sequenced material: blood, either unsorted or a sorted T cell fraction (not recorded which). The rearrangement uses TRBV5-1 and TRBJ1-1; TRBD1 agrees at 8 bases. The TCR originated in a human donor who was either an allogeneic HSCT recipient or a stem cell or donor lymphocyte infusion donor (not recorded which). It is not recorded whose cells these are; they may come from a transplant donor. CDR3 DNA: TGCGCCAGCAGCTGGAGACAGGGGTCGACTGAAGCTTTCTTT. As protein: CASSWRQGSTEAFF.